Below are 5 T cell receptor beta chains sequenced from a single sample in a study of shared clonotypes between healthy human individuals. Sequencing used immunoSEQ multiplex PCR; TCRdb keeps in-frame clones, though not all of them. The sample lists 2 million to 3 million clones; around 94% were seen once. Sequencing was carried out using naive CD4+ T cells sorted from blood. Subset described: CD45RA+ positively selected. The receptors come from a man aged 18 to 29 in good health.

In this sample, this clone turned up a few times. V is TRBV5-1 and J is TRBJ1-1; no firm D call. The length of the CDR3 is 15 residues. The germline V gene has CDR1 SGHRS and CDR2 YFSETQ. Deletions cut 4 bases from V and 7 bases from J, with 20 bases between. The CDR3 DNA reads TGCGCCAGCAGCCCCCTGGGCGGGGAGGCGGGTGAAGCTTTCTTT. Translation: CASSPLGGEAGEAFF.

This chain links TRBV6-1 with TRBJ1-2; 8 nucleotides line up with TRBD1. The CDR3 runs to 14 residues. Germline CDR1 reads MNHNS; CDR2 reads SASEGT. Trimming took 5 bases from V and 8 from J; bases not matched to a gene: 10. The CDR3 DNA sequence: TGTGCCAGCAGTCTGACAGGGGCCTTGGTAGGCTACACCTTC. As protein: CASSLTGALVGYTF.

The J gene is TRBJ2-6, the V gene TRBV30; D may be TRBD1 (5 bases). CDR3 length: 14 residues. Trimming removed 7 bases from V and 2 bases from J, with 12 bases in between. Germline V CDR1 and CDR2: GTSNPN, SVGIG (reference sequence). The CDR3 DNA reads as TGTGCCTACATAAGGGGAACTGGGGCCAACGTCCTGACTTTC. Translation: CAYIRGTGANVLTF.

The rearrangement links TRBV6-5 to TRBJ2-7; TRBD2 matches at 12 bases. V dropped 6 bases and J dropped 3; count of bases not matched to a gene: 6. The CDR3 length is 15 residues. Germline-derived CDR1 and CDR2 are MNHEY and SVGAGI. The CDR3 is CASRGLAGSGYEQYF. CDR3 in DNA: TGTGCCAGCAGGGGACTAGCGGGTTCCGGCTACGAGCAGTACTTC.

The CDR3 nucleotides are TGTGCCAGCAGCTCTCGGGAACCGGGGCTCAATCAGCCCCAGCATTTT. Protein: CASSSREPGLNQPQHF. The chain carries TRBV7-8 and TRBJ1-5, with D perhaps matching TRBD1 (5 bases). The CDR3 has 16 amino acids. The germline gives CDR1 SGHVS, CDR2 FQNEAQ. V was clipped by 4 bases and J by 3 bases, with 16 bases between them.